This entry lists 12 T cell receptor beta chains sequenced from one sample in a study of read filtering for tumor transcriptome and immune sequencing. This library used roughly 0.4 ug RNA and molecular barcoded adaptors spanning alpha/delta and beta/gamma chains. MiXCR was run by TCRdb on the reads, yielding one entry per CDR3 protein. This table has 35,000 to 40,000 distinct CDR3 sequences, 14% appearing once. Specimen: a population of CD138-negative cells sorted from bone marrow. The receptor set was obtained from a donor at least 40 years old with multiple myeloma.

This clonotype was counted at least ten times. The chain uses TRBV3-1 and TRBJ2-1; D not resolved. The V and J ends lost 3 bases and 1 base respectively, with 7 bases between them. The CDR3 covers 14 residues. Looked up from germline, CDR1 is LGHDT and CDR2 is YNNKEL (reference sequence). The CDR3 DNA reads TGTGCCAGCAGCCACCCTGGTTCCTACAATGAGCAGTTCTTC. Its protein is CASSHPGSYNEQFF.

This clonotype was seen repeatedly, ten times or more. The J gene is TRBJ1-5, the V gene TRBV6-6, with D perhaps TRBD1 (6 bases). Trimming cost V 6 bases and J 3 bases, with 12 bases left between them. Germline V gene sequence: CDR1 MNHNY, CDR2 SVGAGI (reference sequence). The CDR3 is 14 residues long. The CDR3 region is CASSRGQNNQPQHF. Here the CDR3 DNA reads TGTGCCAGCAGCCGCGGACAGAACAATCAGCCCCAGCATTTT.

This clonotype was seen a handful of times. This may be a read error, as it is one base from a much larger clone. The chain is built from TRBV6-6 and TRBJ2-7, with D maybe TRBD1 (6 bases). The CDR3 has 13 amino acids. Trimming shortened V by 4 bases and J by 7 bases, and 14 bases separated the two germline ends. Germline assignment: CDR1 MNHNY and CDR2 SVGAGI (reference sequence). CDR3 bases: TGTGCCAGCAGTTGCGAGGGGGTGGGGGAGCAGTACTTC. Its protein product is CASSCEGVGEQYF.

In its sample, this clonotype was seen many times. This chain's CDR3 is CASSLGTRVQETQYF. The CDR3 DNA follows: TGTGCCAGCAGCCTCGGGACTAGGGTTCAAGAGACCCAGTACTTC. The rearrangement uses TRBV28 and TRBJ2-5; 8 bases are a match to TRBD2. V was pared by 6 bases and J by 2 bases, with 8 bases of the junction left unmatched. The CDR3 has 15 residues. Germline assignment: CDR1 MDHEN and CDR2 SYDVKM.

The table lists this clonotype with many counts. This chain links TRBV28 with TRBJ2-1; D not certain. V was trimmed by 0 bases and J by 0 bases, leaving 9 bases between them. The CDR3 has 16 residues. Germline loops: CDR1 MDHEN, CDR2 SYDVKM. CDR3 nucleotide sequence: TGTGCCAGCAGTTTATGGCCTGATTCCTCCTACAATGAGCAGTTCTTC. As protein: CASSLWPDSSYNEQFF.

This clonotype was seen a few times. The V call is TRBV7-8, the J call TRBJ2-3; the match to TRBD1 covers 9 bases. Trimming cost V 3 bases and J 3 bases; bases outside gene matches: 4. Germline V gene data show CDR1 as SGHVS and CDR2 as FQNEAQ. CDR3 length: 15 residues. The CDR3 here is CASSFSGTGTDTQYF. The CDR3 bases are TGTGCCAGCAGCTTTTCCGGGACAGGGACAGATACGCAGTATTTT.

This clonotype came up a few times. A much larger clonotype is one base distant, so this may be a read error. This chain uses TRBV18 with TRBJ1-1, with D perhaps TRBD1 (6 bases). There are 14 residues in the CDR3. From germline, CDR1 is KGHSH and CDR2 LQKENI. CDR3 amino acids: CAGSPRGGNTEAFF. The CDR3, as DNA: TGTGCCGGCTCACCAAGAGGGGGGAACACTGAAGCTTTCTTT.

This clonotype was detected a few times. A much larger clone is a single base away; this may be a read error. V usage is TRBV6-1 and J usage is TRBJ1-2; the D gene is possibly TRBD1 (5 bases). This CDR3 has 16 residues. Trimming left V 3 bases short and J 4 bases short, with 18 bases between. Germline CDR1 reads MNHNS; CDR2 reads SASEGT. This CDR3 is CASSEAQEASFYGYTF. CDR3 DNA: TGTGCCAGCAGTGAGGCACAGGAGGCGTCTTTCTATGGCTACACCTTC.

This clonotype was counted at least ten times. The genes are TRBV7-9 and TRBJ2-3; D remains ambiguous. The V gene lost 3 bases and the J gene lost 2 bases, with 9 bases spanning the gap. CDR3 size: 14 residues. Germline V lookup: CDR1 SEHNR, CDR2 FQNEAQ (reference sequence). The DNA for the CDR3 is TGTGCCAGCAGCTTTAATGAGGCCACAGATACGCAGTATTTT. It encodes CASSFNEATDTQYF.

This clonotype was found many times. The genes are TRBV11-2 and TRBJ2-1, with 9 bases lining up with TRBD1. The junction had 7 bases not matched to a gene; V was cut back by 5 bases and J by 8 bases. This CDR3 has 14 residues. The germline V gene encodes CDR1 SGHAT and CDR2 FQNNGV. Here the CDR3 DNA reads TGTGCCAGCAGCACATCACAGGGGGCTGATGAGCAGTTCTTC. This sequence encodes CASSTSQGADEQFF.

This clonotype was picked up many times. The chain couples TRBV20-1 to TRBJ1-1; 9 nucleotides agree with TRBD1. Germline V lookup: CDR1 DFQATT, CDR2 SNEGSKA (reference sequence). The V segment lost 2 bases and the J segment 5 bases; nucleotides outside the gene matches: 3. The CDR3 has 13 amino acids. Here the CDR3 reads CSARTGGTTEAFF. The CDR3 DNA reads TGCAGTGCTAGAACAGGGGGCACAACTGAAGCTTTCTTT.

This clonotype showed up just a few times. The chain has TRBV4-1 and TRBJ1-2; D is ambiguous. Between the trimmed V and J ends, which lost 0 bases and 5 bases, there was a span of 10 bases. The CDR3 is made up of 14 amino acids. Germline-derived CDR1 and CDR2 are MGHRA and YSYEKL. CDR3 nucleotides: TGCGCCAGCAGCCAAGATCGGCAGCTTTATGGCTACACCTTC. Its protein product is CASSQDRQLYGYTF.